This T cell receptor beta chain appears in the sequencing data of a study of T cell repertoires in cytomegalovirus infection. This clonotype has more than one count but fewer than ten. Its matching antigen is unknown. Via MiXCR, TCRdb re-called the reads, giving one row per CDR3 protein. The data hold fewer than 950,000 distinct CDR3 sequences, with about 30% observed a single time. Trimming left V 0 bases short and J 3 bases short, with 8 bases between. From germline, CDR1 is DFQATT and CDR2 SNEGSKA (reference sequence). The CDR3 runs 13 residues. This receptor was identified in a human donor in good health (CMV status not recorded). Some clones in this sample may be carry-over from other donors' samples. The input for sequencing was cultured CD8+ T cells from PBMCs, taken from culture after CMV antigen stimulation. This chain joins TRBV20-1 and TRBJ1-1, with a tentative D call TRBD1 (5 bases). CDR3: CSARDLRDTEAFF. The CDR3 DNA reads TGCAGTGCTAGAGACCTCAGGGACACTGAAGCTTTCTTT.